A single sample is the source of the 23 T cell receptor beta chains below, sequenced in a study of human T cells and chemical hapten exposure. From the RACE reads, TCRdb called clonotypes with MiXCR, one entry per CDR3 protein. The table has around 27,000 distinct CDR3 sequences, about 5.6% seen once. The time point was: patch test 3, about 24 weeks after DPC sensitization. Treatment denoted: therapeutic diphenylcyclopropenone sensitization with weekly scalp DPC. This specimen consisted of whole blood, obtained in connection with sensitization to the hapten diphenylcyclopropenone (DPC). Receptor source: a man aged 25-45 years with alopecia areata. Some clones in this sample may be carry-over from other donors' samples.

This clonotype was detected many times. The gene calls are TRBV4-3 and TRBJ1-2, with D unclear. The germline gives CDR1 LGHNA, CDR2 YSLEER. V was shortened by 1 base and J by 5 bases, with 8 bases between the two germline ends. The CDR3 sequence is 13 residues long. The CDR3: CASSQGQGYGYTF. Written as DNA, the CDR3 is TGCGCCAGCAGCCAAGGGCAAGGGTATGGCTACACCTTC.

Ten or more counts support this clonotype. V usage is TRBV27 and J usage is TRBJ2-3; 7 bases agree with TRBD2. CDR1 is MNHEY and CDR2 is SMNVEV in the germline V gene (reference sequence). V lost 6 bases and J lost 0; bases outside the gene matches: 12. The CDR3 totals 17 residues. CDR3 residues: CASSSLLAERSTDTQYF. In DNA form, the CDR3 reads TGTGCCAGCAGCTCTCTCCTAGCGGAGCGGAGCACAGATACGCAGTATTTT.

This clonotype was counted many times. The chain carries TRBV6-2 or TRBV6-3 and TRBJ2-3; the match to TRBD1 covers 7 bases. The V segment lost 7 bases and the J segment 3 bases; nucleotides outside the gene matches: 7. From germline, CDR1 is MNHEY and CDR2 SVGEGT. CDR3 length: 14 residues. The CDR3 protein is CASITGRGTDTQYF. DNA for the CDR3: TGTGCCAGCATCACGGGCAGGGGGACAGATACGCAGTATTTT.

At least ten counts were recorded for this clonotype. J is TRBJ2-5 and V is TRBV29-1; D unclear. CDR3 length: 13 residues. The germline V gene encodes CDR1 SQVTM and CDR2 ANQGSEA. V was cut by 4 bases and J by 1 base, with 10 bases left in between. The CDR3 DNA follows: TGCAGCGTTGCCCCGCAGCTCCAAGAGACCCAGTACTTC. Translating gives CSVAPQLQETQYF. The entire variable domain, with the rest obtained from reference TRBV29-1 and TRBJ2-5, is as follows: SAVISQKPSRDICQRGTSLTIQCQVDSQVTMMFWYRQQPGQSLTLIATANQGSEATYESGFVIDKFPISRPNLTFSTLTVSNMSPEDSSIYLCSVAPQLQETQYFGPGTRLLVL.

This clonotype was observed at least ten times. The chain employs TRBV5-4 and TRBJ1-2; 7 bases agree with TRBD1. The CDR3 is 17 amino acids. J lost 0 bases, V lost 0 bases, and 8 bases had no gene match. CDR1 SGHNT and CDR2 YYREEE come from the germline V gene (reference sequence). This CDR3 reads CASSLEPGTASNYGYTF. CDR3 in DNA: TGTGCCAGCAGCTTGGAGCCTGGGACAGCCTCTAACTATGGCTACACCTTC.

This sequence joins TRBV12-3 or TRBV12-4 and TRBJ2-7, with D hard to call. The CDR3 is 11 amino acids. Between the trimmed V and J ends, which lost 5 bases and 3 bases, there was a span of 5 bases. The CDR3 loop reads CASSDYYEQYF. The CDR3 region has the DNA TGTGCCAGCAGTGATTACTACGAGCAGTACTTC.

The table lists this clonotype with many counts. The chain combines TRBV29-1 with TRBJ1-2; 9 bases align to TRBD1. The ends lost 3 bases at V and 5 bases at J; junction bases unmatched: 10. There are 15 residues in the CDR3. Germline lookup yields CDR1 SQVTM and CDR2 ANQGSEA. CDR3 amino acids: CSVDLTGTGLYGYTF. CDR3 sequence (DNA): TGCAGCGTTGACCTTACCGGGACAGGGCTTTATGGCTACACCTTC.

This clonotype was detected many times. The gene calls are TRBV7-9 and TRBJ1-3, with D possibly being TRBD1 (5 bases). Germline CDR1 reads SEHNR; CDR2 reads FQNEAQ (reference sequence). This CDR3 has 16 amino acids. The V end was cut by 4 bases, the J end by 3 bases, with 16 bases between. Written as DNA, the CDR3 is TGTGCCAGCAGCTCTTCCCTCAGGGCTAATGGAAACACCATATATTTT. Residues: CASSSSLRANGNTIYF.

The chain couples TRBV7-8 to TRBJ1-6; the D gene is possibly TRBD1 (5 bases). The germline V gene encodes CDR1 SGHVS and CDR2 FQNEAQ. The length of the CDR3 is 17 residues. V was pared by 7 bases and J by 2 bases, with 18 bases between. The CDR3 nucleotides read TGTGCCAGCACCATCGGACACATTCAAACCTATAATTCACCCCTCCACTTT. Translating gives CASTIGHIQTYNSPLHF.

In this sample, this clonotype turned up many times. The chain combines TRBV13 with TRBJ1-2; unclear D gene. This CDR3 spans 13 amino acids. Germline V gene lookup returns CDR1 PRHDT and CDR2 FYEKMQ (reference sequence). Trimming cost V 11 bases and J 7 bases, with 20 bases left between them. The DNA of the CDR3 is TGTGCCGGAAAAAGAGAGGGTACGGGTGGCTACACCTTC. It translates to CAGKREGTGGYTF. The full variable domain, with the rest looked up from reference TRBV13 and TRBJ1-2, is AAGVIQSPRHLIKEKRETATLKCYPIPRHDTVYWYQQGPGQDPQFLISFYEKMQSDKGSIPDRFSAQQFSDYHSELNMSSLELGDSALYFCAGKREGTGGYTFGSGTRLTVV.

This clonotype was seen many times. The genes are TRBV19 and TRBJ2-5; D is possibly TRBD1 or TRBD2 (5 bases each). The CDR3 loop spans 13 amino acids. V shed 4 bases and J shed 7 bases, with 13 bases lying between them. Germline V gene sequence: CDR1 LNHDA, CDR2 SQIVND (reference sequence). The CDR3 sequence is CASSTGPTGTQYF. In DNA form, the CDR3 reads TGTGCCAGTAGTACGGGACCTACAGGGACCCAGTACTTC. Drawing the rest from reference TRBV19 and TRBJ2-5, the complete variable domain is DGGITQSPKYLFRKEGQNVTLSCEQNLNHDAMYWYRQDPGQGLRLIYYSQIVNDFQKGDIAEGYSVSREKKESFPLTVTSAQKNPTAFYLCASSTGPTGTQYFGPGTRLLVL.

This clonotype has at least ten counts. J is TRBJ2-3 and V is TRBV6-1, with a tentative D call TRBD1 (6 bases). Looked up from germline, CDR1 is MNHNS and CDR2 is SASEGT. V was shortened by 8 bases and J by 4 bases, with 13 bases between the two germline ends. The CDR3 contains 13 residues. The CDR3 spells CASLQGRADTQYF. CDR3 sequence (DNA): TGTGCCAGCCTCCAGGGGCGGGCAGATACGCAGTATTTT.

At least ten counts were recorded for this clonotype. The chain is built from TRBV21-1 and TRBJ1-2; the table names TRBD1, a call not compared with the DNA. TRBV21-1 is a listed pseudogene. This CDR3 is built from 16 residues. The CDR3 DNA reads as TGTGCCAGCACCCGGGACAGGGGGCCCTACTTCCGGGGCTACACCTTC. Translating it yields CASTRDRGPYFRGYTF.

This clonotype was counted many times. The chain employs TRBV6-2 or TRBV6-3 and TRBJ2-3, with D perhaps assigned TRBD1 or TRBD2 (5 bases each). Trimming took off 0 bases at V and 2 bases at J, with 9 bases between the two ends. CDR3 length: 15 amino acids. Germline values: CDR1 MNHEY, CDR2 SVGEGT. CDR3 DNA: TGTGCCAGCAGTTACTCGAGGGGCTACACAGATACGCAGTATTTT. Amino acids: CASSYSRGYTDTQYF.

This clonotype was counted ten times or more. The rearrangement joins TRBV15 to TRBJ2-3; TRBD1 is a possible D gene (5 bases). The CDR3 runs to 16 residues. Trimming took 1 base from V and 0 from J, leaving 11 bases between them. The germline CDR1 and CDR2 sequences are LNHNV and YYDKDF (reference sequence). The CDR3 DNA sequence: TGTGCCACCAGCAGAGGTTTCAGGGCAAGCACAGATACGCAGTATTTT. Residues: CATSRGFRASTDTQYF.

Many counts were recorded for this clonotype. The chain is built from TRBV5-5 and TRBJ1-5; D might be TRBD1 (6 bases). Germline CDR1 SGHKS, CDR2 YYEKEE (reference sequence). V was clipped by 4 bases and J by 0 bases, with 20 bases between them. This CDR3 spans 18 amino acids. CDR3 sequence reads: CASSQGNFQGYSNQPQHF. Here the CDR3 DNA reads TGTGCCAGCAGCCAGGGGAATTTCCAGGGATATAGCAATCAGCCCCAGCATTTT. Complete variable domain (other parts from reference TRBV5-5 and TRBJ1-5): DAGVTQSPTHLIKTRGQQVTLRCSPISGHKSVSWYQQVLGQGPQFIFQYYEKEERGRGNFPDRFSARQFPNYSSELNVNALLLGDSALYLCASSQGNFQGYSNQPQHFGDGTRLSIL.

This clonotype was seen ten or more times. This chain connects TRBV4-3 to TRBJ1-2; D remains ambiguous. Per the germline V gene, CDR1 is LGHNA and CDR2 is YSLEER. With 0 bases removed from V and 9 bases from J, the gap between germline ends came to 11 bases. This CDR3 region has 13 residues. CDR3 nucleotides: TGCGCCAGCAGCCAAGATGGTCGGCCTCGCTACACCTTC. Translated: CASSQDGRPRYTF.

This clonotype has ten or more counts. J is TRBJ2-5 and V is TRBV6-5; the D gene is possibly TRBD1 (5 bases). Germline lookup yields CDR1 MNHEY and CDR2 SVGAGI. Trimming removed 5 bases at V and 5 bases at J, with 18 bases between. CDR3 length: 15 residues. CDR3 bases: TGTGCCAGCAGTCTACAAGGGGCAGGCGAGGAGACCCAGTACTTC. It translates to CASSLQGAGEETQYF.

This clonotype came up many times. The genes are TRBV4-3 and TRBJ1-1; 9 positions agree with TRBD1. After removal of 1 base from V and 5 bases from J, the junction contained 8 bases not matched to a gene. The CDR3 has 16 amino acids. The germline V gene encodes CDR1 LGHNA and CDR2 YSLEER. The CDR3, as DNA: TGCGCCAGCAGCCAAGCGGGACAGGGTGGTAGTACTGAAGCTTTCTTT. It specifies CASSQAGQGGSTEAFF.

There are a few counts of this clonotype. Just one base apart from a much larger clone, this may be a read error. The genes are TRBV20-1 and TRBJ2-7; D is unresolved. The germline CDR1 and CDR2 sequences are DFQATT and SNEGSKA (reference sequence). The CDR3 sequence is 14 residues long. As DNA, the CDR3 is TGCAGTGCTAGATGGACCGCTGCTCCCTACGAGCTGTACTTC. Protein sequence: CSARWTAAPYELYF.

This clonotype was seen ten or more times. The J gene is TRBJ2-1, the V gene TRBV15; TRBD1 matches 7 bases. CDR3 size: 17 residues. CDR1 and CDR2 from the germline V gene are LNHNV and YYDKDF (reference sequence). Trimming cost V 1 base and J 2 bases; bases outside gene matches: 8. CDR3 amino acids: CATSRAPGTATYNEQFF. In DNA form, the CDR3 reads TGTGCCACCAGCAGAGCCCCCGGGACAGCAACCTACAATGAGCAGTTCTTC.

This clonotype was recorded at least ten times. The rearrangement uses TRBV4-3 and TRBJ1-2, with 7 bases fitting TRBD1. J gave up 9 bases and V 1 base, and 11 bases lay outside the gene matches. CDR1 and CDR2 from the germline V gene are LGHNA and YSLEER. The CDR3 is made up of 15 amino acids. The CDR3 spells CASSQGGGLEGSYTF. The CDR3, as DNA: TGCGCCAGCAGCCAAGGAGGGGGCCTGGAAGGGAGCTACACCTTC.

This clonotype has ten or more counts. This chain links TRBV12-3 or TRBV12-4 with TRBJ1-1; 8 bases fit TRBD1. The CDR3 covers 14 residues. J lost 5 bases, V lost 6 bases, and 8 bases had no gene match. The CDR3 loop reads CASSAGGARTEAFF. CDR3 bases: TGTGCCAGCAGCGCAGGGGGCGCGAGGACTGAAGCTTTCTTT.